The clone carrying this T cell receptor (beta chain) was recorded many times. Antigen unknown. The data derive from a study of T cell repertoires in cytomegalovirus infection. About the study: Public TCR beta signatures provided an indication of both CMV infection and a matching HLA type. Study-level results: The cumulative frequency of public TCR beta families identified carriers of CMV plus the relevant HLA.

TCRdb used MiXCR to reprocess the reads, holding one entry per CDR3 protein. The data hold about 250,000 distinct CDR3 sequences, with 9% to 15% observed a single time. The CDR3 runs to 17 residues. V lost 4 bases to trimming and J lost 0 bases, with 16 bases between them. Sequenced: PBMCs. The gene calls are TRBV12-3 or TRBV12-4 and TRBJ1-5; D may be TRBD1 (5 bases). The TCR comes from a human donor in good health (CMV status not recorded). Some clones in this sample may be carry-over from other donors' samples. CDR3: CASSSSSQAYSNQPQHF. DNA for the CDR3: TGTGCCAGCAGTTCCTCCTCACAGGCGTATAGCAATCAGCCCCAGCATTTT.